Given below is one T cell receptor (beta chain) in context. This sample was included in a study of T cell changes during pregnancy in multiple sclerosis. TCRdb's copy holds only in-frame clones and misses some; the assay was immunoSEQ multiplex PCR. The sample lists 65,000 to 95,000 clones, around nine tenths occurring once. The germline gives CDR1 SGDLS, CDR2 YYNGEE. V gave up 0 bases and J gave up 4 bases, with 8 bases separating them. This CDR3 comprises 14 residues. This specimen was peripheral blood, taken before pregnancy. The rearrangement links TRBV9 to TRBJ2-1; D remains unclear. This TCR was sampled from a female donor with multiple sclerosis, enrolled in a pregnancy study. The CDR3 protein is CASSVASGYNEQFF. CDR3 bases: TGTGCCAGCAGCGTAGCTAGTGGATACAATGAGCAGTTCTTC.